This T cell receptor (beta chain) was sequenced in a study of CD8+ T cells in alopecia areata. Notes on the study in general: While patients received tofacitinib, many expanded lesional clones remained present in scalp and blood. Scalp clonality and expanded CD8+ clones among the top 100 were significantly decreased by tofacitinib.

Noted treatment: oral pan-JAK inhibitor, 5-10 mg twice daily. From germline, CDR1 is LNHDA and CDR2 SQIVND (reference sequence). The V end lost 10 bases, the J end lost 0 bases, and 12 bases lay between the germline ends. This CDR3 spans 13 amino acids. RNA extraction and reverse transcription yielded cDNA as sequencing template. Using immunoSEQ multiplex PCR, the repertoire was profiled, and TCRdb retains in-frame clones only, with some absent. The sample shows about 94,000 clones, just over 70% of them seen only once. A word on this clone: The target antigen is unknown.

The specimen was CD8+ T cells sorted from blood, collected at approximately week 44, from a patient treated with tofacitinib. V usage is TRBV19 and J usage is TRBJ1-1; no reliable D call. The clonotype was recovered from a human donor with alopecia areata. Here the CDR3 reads CATQLGVNTEAFF. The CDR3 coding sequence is TGTGCCACCCAGCTTGGGGTGAACACTGAAGCTTTCTTT.